These T cell receptor beta chains were read from a single sample in a study of cytomegalovirus exposure and HLA in healthy donors. Clones were read by immunoSEQ multiplex PCR, and TCRdb kept only the in-frame ones, dropping some. The sample has some 140,000 clones, roughly nine tenths seen once; the top ten hold 2.5% to 3.5%. The sample was PBMCs. The receptor set was obtained from a man younger than 35 in good health and CMV-seronegative. CDR3s include the opening cysteine and the closing phenylalanine or tryptophan. The D gene is left open where the match is weak. Only some rows state a clone size, as once, few, many or a class for expanded clones.

clone_size | j_call | v_call | d_call | cdr3_nt | cdr3_aa
- | TRBJ2-2 | TRBV7-9 | TRBD2 | TGTGCCAGCAGCTTGGCGTGGGGACTAGCGGGTGACGGGGAGCTGTTTTTT | CASSLAWGLAGDGELFF
- | TRBJ2-2 | TRBV7-2 | TRBD1 | TGTGCCAGCAGCTCCGGACAGGGCTCGGAGCTGTTTTTT | CASSSGQGSELFF
many | TRBJ2-7 | TRBV7-2 | - | TGTGCCAGCAGCTTAGATAGAGGATCCGAGCAGTACTTC | CASSLDRGSEQYF
- | TRBJ2-1 | TRBV5-1 | - | TGCGCCAGCAATAGTGGGGGGTTCTACAATGAGCAGTTCTTC | CASNSGGFYNEQFF
few | TRBJ1-6 | TRBV7-8 | - | TGTGCCAGCAGCTTAGGGGGCTGGGATCCCCTCCACTTT | CASSLGGWDPLHF
- | TRBJ2-1 | TRBV5-6 | TRBD2 | TGTGCCAGCAGCTGGGCAACTAGCGGGAGATCGTTCTTC | CASSWATSGRSFF
- | TRBJ2-5 | TRBV7-6 | TRBD2 | TGTGCCAGCAGCTTAGAGAGTAGCGGGTACCAAGAGACCCAGTACTTC | CASSLESSGYQETQYF
- | TRBJ2-7 | TRBV10-3 | TRBD2 | TGTGCCATCAGAGTAGCGGGAGGGCCTTCCGACGAGCAGTACTTC | CAIRVAGGPSDEQYF
- | TRBJ1-1 | TRBV6-1 | - | TGTGCCAGCAGTGACCCGAGTGGGGGGACCAACGCAGAAGCTTTCTTT | CASSDPSGGTNAEAFF
- | TRBJ1-1 | TRBV7-9 | TRBD1 | TGTGCCAGCAGCTTAGAAGGGCAGGGGGCATGGAACACTGAAGCTTTCTTT | CASSLEGQGAWNTEAFF
once | TRBJ2-7 | TRBV18 | TRBD2 | TGTGCCAGCTCATCCCCCCTTCGGGGGAGGGCAAAGTCAGGGCAGTACTTC | CASSSPLRGRAKSGQYF
- | TRBJ2-2 | TRBV18 | - | TGTGCCAGCTCACCCCAGGGGAACACCGGGGAGCTGTTTTTT | CASSPQGNTGELFF
- | TRBJ2-1 | TRBV6-5 | TRBD1 | TGTGCCAGCAGTTACAGGGGACAGGGGGCGAGAGAGCAGTTCTTC | CASSYRGQGAREQFF
- | TRBJ1-5 | TRBV2 | - | TGTGCCAGCAGTGAAACGTGGGTCGGAGGTAATCAGCCCCAGCATTTT | CASSETWVGGNQPQHF
- | TRBJ2-1 | TRBV9 | TRBD2 | TGTGCCAGCAGCGTAGCTAGCGGAACCTACAATGAGCAGTTCTTC | CASSVASGTYNEQFF
- | TRBJ1-2 | TRBV29-1 | TRBD1 | TGCAGCGTTGAAGGGAGGGGGCGCAACTATGGCTACACCTTC | CSVEGRGRNYGYTF
few | TRBJ2-7 | TRBV6-1 | TRBD2 | TGTGCCAGCAGGCGACTAGCGTGGGACCAGCAGTACTTC | CASRRLAWDQQYF
- | TRBJ2-7 | TRBV6-5 | TRBD2 | TGTGCCAGCAGTTCCGGACTAGCGGGCGCCTACGAGCAGTACTTC | CASSSGLAGAYEQYF
- | TRBJ2-1 | TRBV27 | - | TGTGCCAGCCTAAATTGGGCGGGCTCCTACAATGAGCAGTTCTTC | CASLNWAGSYNEQFF
- | TRBJ2-2 | TRBV10-3 | TRBD2 | TGTGCCATCACTGGACTAGCGGGGGGGCCCGACACCGGGGAGCTGTTTTTT | CAITGLAGGPDTGELFF
- | TRBJ2-7 | TRBV7-7 | - | TGTGCCAGCAGCCCAGGACGAGGGCACGAGCAGTACTTC | CASSPGRGHEQYF
- | TRBJ1-1 | TRBV14 | - | TGTGCCAGCCGTATTAGCGGGGGCGGCAACACTGAAGCTTTCTTT | CASRISGGGNTEAFF
- | TRBJ2-7 | TRBV4-3 | - | TGCGCCAGCAGCCAAGGGGCGGCAGGGGCCTACGAGCAGTACTTC | CASSQGAAGAYEQYF
- | TRBJ1-2 | TRBV7-2 | TRBD1 | TGTGCCAGCAGCACACTACAGGGGGCATTTCATGGCTACACCTTC | CASSTLQGAFHGYTF
- | TRBJ1-5 | TRBV7-2 | - | TGTGCCAGCAGCTTAATCCCACAGGGCTCCTACAATCAGCCCCAGCATTTT | CASSLIPQGSYNQPQHF
- | TRBJ2-5 | TRBV6-5 | - | TGTGCCAGCAGCCGGTGGAGAGGGGAGACCCAGTACTTC | CASSRWRGETQYF
- | TRBJ1-4 | TRBV6-4 | - | TGTGCCAGCAGTGGGGCGGGTCAGGATGAAAAACTGTTTTTT | CASSGAGQDEKLFF
- | TRBJ2-3 | TRBV7-6 | TRBD1 | TGTGCCAGCAGCTCCGGGACAGCCGGGCTTACGCAGTATTTT | CASSSGTAGLTQYF
- | TRBJ2-7 | TRBV14 | - | TGTGCCAGCAGCCAAGAGTGGGGCGGGAAGCAGTACTTC | CASSQEWGGKQYF
- | TRBJ2-5 | TRBV5-1 | TRBD1 | TGCGCCAGCAGCTTCCTTCCGGGACAGGCTATCGGAGAGACCCAGTACTTC | CASSFLPGQAIGETQYF
- | TRBJ2-5 | TRBV11-2 | TRBD2 | TGTGCCAGCAGCCCACTACCAGCGGGAGTCGAGACCCAGTACTTC | CASSPLPAGVETQYF
- | TRBJ2-7 | TRBV9 | TRBD2 | TGTGCCAGCAGCTCCAGGGAGGGAGGGCCCTACGAGCAGTACTTC | CASSSREGGPYEQYF
- | TRBJ1-2 | TRBV28 | TRBD1 | TGTGCCAGCAGTGCTGGACAGGAAGGGGGCTACACCTTC | CASSAGQEGGYTF
- | TRBJ2-7 | TRBV6-5 | TRBD1 | TGTGCCAGCAGACCGCGACAGGGTCCCTACGAGCAGTACTTC | CASRPRQGPYEQYF
- | TRBJ2-7 | TRBV11-2 | TRBD2 | TGTGCCAGCAGCTTGGGGAGGGGCTCAAGCTCCTACGAGCAGTACTTC | CASSLGRGSSSYEQYF
- | TRBJ2-7 | TRBV7-9 | TRBD1 | TGTGCCAGCAGCTTAGAGACAGGGAACGAGCAGTACTTC | CASSLETGNEQYF
- | TRBJ1-4 | TRBV10-3 | - | TGTGCCATCAGAGCTACAGGGTTGGGCGAAAAACTGTTTTTT | CAIRATGLGEKLFF